A selection of T cell receptor beta chains follows, all from one sample in a study of T cells after yellow fever vaccination. TCRdb re-analysed the 5' RACE reads in MiXCR, keeping a single row per CDR3 protein. This sample has around 610,000 distinct CDR3 sequences, with about 13% found just once. The input for sequencing was PBMCs, taken on the day of the yellow fever booster vaccination. The receptors derive from a man between 25 and 39 years old who received the YFV17D yellow fever vaccine. CDR3s include the opening cysteine and the closing phenylalanine or tryptophan. D genes are given only for firm matches. Not all rows give a size; the values are once, few, many and, for expanded clones, a class.

>TRBV4-3|NA|NA|TRBJ2-2
TGCGCCAGCAGCCCGACTAGGAAGGGAGTATCCGGGGAGCTGTTTTTT
CASSPTRKGVSGELFF
>TRBV7-9|NA|NA|TRBJ1-4
TGTGCCAGCAGCTTCTCCAGTGGGCATGAAAAACTGTTTTTT
CASSFSSGHEKLFF
>TRBV12-3/TRBV12-4|NA|NA|TRBJ1-2
TGTGCCAGCAGTTACCTACTGCGGGGGGGGGCTCAAGGCTACACCTTC
CASSYLLRGGAQGYTF
>TRBV5-1|NA|NA|TRBJ2-5
TGCGCCAGCAGACCCCCTCAAGGGGGTGGGGGAGAGACCCAGTACTTC
CASRPPQGGGGETQYF
>TRBV20-1|few|TRBD1|TRBJ2-7
TGCAGTGCCTGGGACAGGCCCTACGAGCAGTACTTC
CSAWDRPYEQYF
>TRBV3-1|few|NA|TRBJ1-6
TGTGCCAGCAGCCAAACCGGATCCTGGGGTTCACCCCTCCACTTT
CASSQTGSWGSPLHF
>TRBV7-2|NA|TRBD2|TRBJ2-4
TGTGCCAGCAGTTCCGGGACTAGCGGAAAATTTCAGTACTTC
CASSSGTSGKFQYF
>TRBV5-1|NA|TRBD2|TRBJ2-1
TGCGCCAGCAGCCCCTCGCGGACTAGCGGGAGGTCGAGCTCCTACAATGAGCAGTTCTTC
CASSPSRTSGRSSSYNEQFF
>TRBV14|few|NA|TRBJ2-5
TGTGCCAGCAGCCACGACAGGCGGTGGTCCCAGTACTTC
CASSHDRRWSQYF
>TRBV18|few|NA|TRBJ1-2
TGTGCCAGCTCACCACCAGGTCTCAACTATGGCTACACCTTC
CASSPPGLNYGYTF
>TRBV7-8|NA|TRBD1|TRBJ2-7
TGTGCCAGCAGCTACCACAGGGACAGGGGCTACGAGCAGTACTTC
CASSYHRDRGYEQYF
>TRBV7-2|NA|NA|TRBJ2-4
TGTGCCAGCAGCTTAACGGGGGCTGGCAACATTCAGTACTTC
CASSLTGAGNIQYF
>TRBV5-1|few|TRBD1|TRBJ1-2
TGCGCCAGCAGCCTTACAGGGGGATGGTATGGCTACACCTTC
CASSLTGGWYGYTF
>TRBV20-1|NA|NA|TRBJ2-5
TGCAGTGCTAGGTCAGACAGCCAAGAGACCCAGTACTTC
CSARSDSQETQYF
>TRBV9|NA|TRBD2|TRBJ2-7
TGTGCCAGCAGCGCCTCAGGGACTAGCGGCTACGAGCAGTACTTC
CASSASGTSGYEQYF
>TRBV5-1|NA|TRBD2|TRBJ2-5
TGCGCCAGCAGCACCACAAAAGCGGGAGGGGTAGAGACCCAGTACTTC
CASSTTKAGGVETQYF
>TRBV6-5|NA|NA|TRBJ2-4
TGTGCCAGCAGTTACTCGATGCAGGGTGTCATTCAGTACTTC
CASSYSMQGVIQYF
>TRBV7-9|few|TRBD2|TRBJ2-3
TGTGCCAGCAGCTTAGGCACTCCAACTAGCGGGAGGCCAGATACGCAGTATTTT
CASSLGTPTSGRPDTQYF
>TRBV5-5|NA|NA|TRBJ2-7
TGTGCCAGCTCCCCGGCAGGGAGCCCCTACGAGCAGTACTTC
CASSPAGSPYEQYF
>TRBV20-1|NA|NA|TRBJ1-2
TGCAGTGCTAGAGCGGACAGTGTCTATGGCTACACCTTC
CSARADSVYGYTF
>TRBV6-1|few|TRBD1|TRBJ2-1
TGTGCCAGCAGCCCCGGGACAGGAGTTTTCAATGAGCAGTTCTTC
CASSPGTGVFNEQFF
>TRBV5-1|few|NA|TRBJ1-2
TGCGCCAGCAGCCAAGGTGACCTAGTTTATGGCTACACCTTC
CASSQGDLVYGYTF
>TRBV25-1|NA|NA|TRBJ2-5
TGTGCCAGCAGCTCGGGTGGCCAGGGGACCCAGTACTTC
CASSSGGQGTQYF
>TRBV10-1|NA|NA|TRBJ2-3
TGCGCCAGCAGTGAATGGCAGGGAATCACAGATACGCAGTATTTT
CASSEWQGITDTQYF
>TRBV10-3|NA|TRBD2|TRBJ2-3
TGTGCCATCACAGCGGGAGGGCAGGCAGATACGCAGTATTTT
CAITAGGQADTQYF
>TRBV20-1|NA|TRBD1|TRBJ2-5
TGCAGTGCTAGGGTGACAGGGCCGGTAGAGACCCAGTACTTC
CSARVTGPVETQYF
>TRBV7-3|few|TRBD1|TRBJ2-7
TGTGCCAGCAGCTTAACAGGGGGCAACGAGCAGTACTTC
CASSLTGGNEQYF
>TRBV5-5|NA|NA|TRBJ2-7
TGTGCCAGCAGCTTGCCGAAGACAGGTCCGATGAACGAGCAGTACTTC
CASSLPKTGPMNEQYF
>TRBV7-2|many|NA|TRBJ2-7
TGTGCCAGCAGAAAAGGGGACGAGCAGTACTTC
CASRKGDEQYF
>TRBV2|once|NA|TRBJ1-2
TGTGCCAGCAGTGAAGACGGAGGAGGCTATGGCTACACCTTC
CASSEDGGGYGYTF
>TRBV20-1|NA|NA|TRBJ2-7
TGCAGTGCTCCCGAAGGGGTCTACGAGCAGTACTTC
CSAPEGVYEQYF
>TRBV7-2|NA|NA|TRBJ2-1
TGTGCCAGCGACCAAGGGGGGAGTTCGAATGAGCAGTTCTTC
CASDQGGSSNEQFF
>TRBV20-1|few|NA|TRBJ2-7
TGCAGTGCTATGGGGGGCCCGAACTACGAGCAGTACTTC
CSAMGGPNYEQYF
>TRBV19|few|NA|TRBJ2-7
TGTGCCACTACCGGACAGTTAGCTACCTACGAGCAGTACTTC
CATTGQLATYEQYF
>TRBV20-1|NA|TRBD1|TRBJ2-2
TGCAGTGCTAGTCGGGCCCAGGGGGCCCTCCCCGGGGAGCTGTTTTTT
CSASRAQGALPGELFF
>TRBV6-2/TRBV6-3|NA|TRBD1|TRBJ1-1
TGTGCCAGCAGCTGGACAGGGGTCTTTAAGAGCGCTGAAGCTTTCTTT
CASSWTGVFKSAEAFF